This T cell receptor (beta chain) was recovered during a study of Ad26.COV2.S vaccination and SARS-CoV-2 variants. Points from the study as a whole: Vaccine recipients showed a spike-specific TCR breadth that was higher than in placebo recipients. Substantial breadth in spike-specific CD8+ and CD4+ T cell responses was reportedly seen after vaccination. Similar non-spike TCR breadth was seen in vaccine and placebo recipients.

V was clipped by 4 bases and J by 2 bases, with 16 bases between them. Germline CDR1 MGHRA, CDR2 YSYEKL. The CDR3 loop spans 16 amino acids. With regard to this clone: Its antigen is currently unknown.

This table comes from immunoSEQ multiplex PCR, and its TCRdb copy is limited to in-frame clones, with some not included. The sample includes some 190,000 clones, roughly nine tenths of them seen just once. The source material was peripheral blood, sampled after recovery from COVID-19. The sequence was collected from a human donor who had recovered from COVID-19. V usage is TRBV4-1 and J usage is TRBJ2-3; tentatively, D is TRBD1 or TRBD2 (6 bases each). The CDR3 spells CASSPMEGVPTDTQYF. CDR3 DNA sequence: TGCGCCAGCAGCCCCATGGAGGGGGTCCCCACAGATACGCAGTATTTT.